This entry features one T cell receptor (beta chain) sequence. These data are taken from a study of blood T cell repertoires in COVID-19. Study details: T cells, B-cell-depleted T cells, or PBMCs provided the cDNA or gDNA that served as material.

The Seattle patients, enrolled during active infection, were followed longitudinally. There are 13 residues in the CDR3. After removal of 5 bases from V and 6 bases from J, the junction contained 3 bases not matched to a gene. CDR1 and CDR2 from the germline V gene are GTSNPN and SVGIG (reference sequence). How the authors handled the data: How many nucleated cells were present was estimated from reference gene primer amplification. Produced via immunoSEQ multiplex PCR; TCRdb's table is partial and in-frame only. Clone size and V and J calls were adopted from that table, with D and trimming inferred from the DNA. Among about 500,000 clones listed, roughly nine tenths were seen once.

The receptor was derived from a woman aged 50 to 60 with COVID-19, enrolled during active disease. Sample: peripheral blood. V gene TRBV30 combines with J gene TRBJ2-2, with 10 bases matching TRBD1. The CDR3 is CAWDGQGAGELFF. Here the CDR3 DNA reads TGTGCCTGGGACGGACAGGGGGCCGGGGAGCTGTTTTTT.